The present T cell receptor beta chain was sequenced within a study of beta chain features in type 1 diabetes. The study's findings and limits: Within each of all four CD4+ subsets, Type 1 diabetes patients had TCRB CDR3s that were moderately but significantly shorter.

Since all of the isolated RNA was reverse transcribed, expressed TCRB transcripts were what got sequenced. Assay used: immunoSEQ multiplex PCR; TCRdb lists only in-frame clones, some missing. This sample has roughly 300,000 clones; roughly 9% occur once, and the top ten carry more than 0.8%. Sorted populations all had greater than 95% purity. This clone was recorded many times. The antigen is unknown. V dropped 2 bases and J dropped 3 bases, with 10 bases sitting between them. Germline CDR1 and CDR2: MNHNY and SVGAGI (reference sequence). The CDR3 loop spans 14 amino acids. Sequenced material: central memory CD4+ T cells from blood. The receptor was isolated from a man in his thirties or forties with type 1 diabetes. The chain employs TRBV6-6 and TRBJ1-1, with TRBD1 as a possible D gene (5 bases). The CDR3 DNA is TGTGCCAGCAGTTACCCAGGGTCGGACACTGAAGCTTTCTTT. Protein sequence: CASSYPGSDTEAFF.